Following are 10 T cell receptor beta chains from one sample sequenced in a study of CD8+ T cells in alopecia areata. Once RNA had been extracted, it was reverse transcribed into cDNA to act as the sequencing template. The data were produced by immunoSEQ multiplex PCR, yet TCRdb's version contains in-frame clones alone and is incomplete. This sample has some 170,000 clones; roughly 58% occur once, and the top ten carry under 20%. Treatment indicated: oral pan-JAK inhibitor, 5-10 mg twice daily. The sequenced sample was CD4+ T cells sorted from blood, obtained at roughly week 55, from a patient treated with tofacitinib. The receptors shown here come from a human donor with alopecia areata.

CDR3 region: CASSSSTLKAFF. CDR3 DNA sequence: TGTGCCAGCAGTTCCTCGACCCTAAAAGCTTTCTTT. The rearrangement links TRBV6-5 to TRBJ1-1; D is unclear. Trimming left V 4 bases short and J 9 bases short, with 12 bases between. The CDR3 length is 12 residues. The germline gives CDR1 MNHEY, CDR2 SVGAGI.

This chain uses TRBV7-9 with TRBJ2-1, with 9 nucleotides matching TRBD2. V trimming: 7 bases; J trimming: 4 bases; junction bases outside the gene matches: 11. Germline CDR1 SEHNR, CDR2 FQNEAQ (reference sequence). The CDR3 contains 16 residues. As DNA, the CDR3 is TGTGCCAGCACCCCCAGCGGGGGGCATAGTTACAATGAGCAGTTCTTC. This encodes CASTPSGGHSYNEQFF.

The CDR3 protein is CASSFGGYGADTQYF. CDR3 sequence (DNA): TGTGCCAGCAGCTTCGGGGGTTATGGGGCAGATACGCAGTATTTT. The chain links TRBV7-3 to TRBJ2-3; perhaps TRBD2 as D (6 bases). The V end was cut by 3 bases, the J end by 4 bases, with 14 bases between. The CDR3 has 15 residues. Germline CDR1 reads SGHTA; CDR2 reads FQGTGA.

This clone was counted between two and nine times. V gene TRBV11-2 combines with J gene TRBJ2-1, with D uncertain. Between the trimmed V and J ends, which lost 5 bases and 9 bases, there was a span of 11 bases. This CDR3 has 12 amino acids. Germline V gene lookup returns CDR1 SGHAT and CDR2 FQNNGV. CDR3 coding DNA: TGTGCCAGCAGCCCAACCCGCCGTGAGCAGTTCTTC. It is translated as CASSPTRREQFF.

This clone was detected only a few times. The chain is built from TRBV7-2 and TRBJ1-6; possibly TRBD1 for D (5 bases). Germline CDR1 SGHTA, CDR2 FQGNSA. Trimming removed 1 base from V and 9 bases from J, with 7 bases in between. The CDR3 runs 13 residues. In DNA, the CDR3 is TGTGCCAGCAGCTTAGGCAGGGTTTCACCCCTCCACTTT. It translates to CASSLGRVSPLHF.

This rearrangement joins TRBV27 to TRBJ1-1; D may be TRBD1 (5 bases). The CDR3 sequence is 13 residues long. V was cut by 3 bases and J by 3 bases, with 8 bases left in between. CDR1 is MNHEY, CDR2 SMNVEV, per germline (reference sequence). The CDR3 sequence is CASSLRGDTEAFF. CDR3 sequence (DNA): TGTGCCAGCAGTTTGCGAGGGGACACTGAAGCTTTCTTT.

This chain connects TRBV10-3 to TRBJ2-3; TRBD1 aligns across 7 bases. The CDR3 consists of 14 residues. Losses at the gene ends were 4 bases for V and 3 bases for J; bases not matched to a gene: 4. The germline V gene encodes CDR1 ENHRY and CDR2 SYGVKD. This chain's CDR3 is CAISARQGTDTQYF. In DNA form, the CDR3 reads TGTGCCATCAGTGCCCGACAGGGTACAGATACGCAGTATTTT.

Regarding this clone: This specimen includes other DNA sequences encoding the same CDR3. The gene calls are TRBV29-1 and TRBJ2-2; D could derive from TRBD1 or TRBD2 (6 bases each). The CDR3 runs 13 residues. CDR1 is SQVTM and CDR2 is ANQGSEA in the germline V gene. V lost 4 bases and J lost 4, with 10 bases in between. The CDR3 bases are TGCAGCGTTGGGGGGGCTCGCACCGGGGAGCTGTTTTTT. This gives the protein CSVGGARTGELFF.

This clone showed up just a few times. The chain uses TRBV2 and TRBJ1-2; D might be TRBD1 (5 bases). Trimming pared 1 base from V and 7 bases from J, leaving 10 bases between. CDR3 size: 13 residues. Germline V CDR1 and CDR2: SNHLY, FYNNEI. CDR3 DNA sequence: TGTGCCAGCAGTGAAGACCAGGGTGGTGGCTACACCTTC. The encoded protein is CASSEDQGGGYTF.

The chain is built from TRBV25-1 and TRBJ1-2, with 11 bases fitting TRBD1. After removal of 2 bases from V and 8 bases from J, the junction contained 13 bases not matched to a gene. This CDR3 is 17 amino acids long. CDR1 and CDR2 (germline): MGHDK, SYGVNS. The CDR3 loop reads CASSEPGQGANALGYTF. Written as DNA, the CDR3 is TGTGCCAGCAGTGAACCCGGACAGGGGGCTAACGCATTGGGCTACACCTTC.